This is a list of T cell receptor beta chains from one sample in a study of technical replicates of blood from a few donors. The assay was immunoSEQ multiplex PCR, and TCRdb's table has in-frame clones only and misses some. The profile shows more than 80,000 clones, 95% of them singletons. The sequencing sample was made of T cells isolated from PBMCs. The receptors originated from a human donor in good health. Both conserved end residues are part of each CDR3. The order of the fields is CDR3 length, D gene, V gene, clone size, J gene, CDR3 DNA, CDR3 protein. The D gene is left open where the match is weak. Size is omitted from some rows. Given values are once, few, many or a class for expanded clones.

16	TRBD1	TRBV9	NA	TRBJ1-2	TGTGCCAGCAGCGAGACCGACAGGGTGATTAACTATGGCTACACCTTC	CASSETDRVINYGYTF
14	NA	TRBV6-6	NA	TRBJ1-5	TGTGCCAGCAGCCTACCAGGGAGCAATCAGCCCCAGCATTTT	CASSLPGSNQPQHF
16	TRBD2	TRBV25-1	NA	TRBJ2-1	TGTGCCAGCAGTGAATTAGGGGGAGCGGGAGATCATGAGCAGTTCTTC	CASSELGGAGDHEQFF
13	NA	TRBV19	NA	TRBJ1-1	TGTGCCAGTAGTATTGGGACTGTGGATGAAGCTTTCTTT	CASSIGTVDEAFF
14	NA	TRBV7-2	NA	TRBJ2-5	TGTGCCAGCAGCTTAGGGGGAGTAGTCGAGACCCAGTACTTC	CASSLGGVVETQYF
15	TRBD2	TRBV7-9	once	TRBJ2-7	TGTGCCAGCAGCTTTCTACTAGCGGGAGGGGAAGAGCAGTACTTC	CASSFLLAGGEEQYF
14	TRBD1	TRBV7-8	NA	TRBJ1-1	TGTGCCAGCAGCTACAGGGGAGAGTACACTGAAGCTTTCTTT	CASSYRGEYTEAFF
14	TRBD2	TRBV28	NA	TRBJ2-7	TGTGCCAGCAGTCCGGTCGGGGGGAACTACGAGCAGTACTTC	CASSPVGGNYEQYF
15	TRBD2	TRBV18	NA	TRBJ2-7	TGTGCCAGCTCGCAATCTAGCGGGAGTTCCTACGAGCAGTACTTC	CASSQSSGSSYEQYF
14	NA	TRBV19	NA	TRBJ1-5	TGTGCCAGTAGTATCCGAATAGGCAATCAGCCCCAGCATTTT	CASSIRIGNQPQHF
17	TRBD2	TRBV19	NA	TRBJ2-1	TGTGCCAGTAGTATCAGTCTTCGGACTAGCGGGCCCAATGAGCAGTTCTTC	CASSISLRTSGPNEQFF
13	NA	TRBV30	NA	TRBJ2-1	TGTGCCTGGACTCGGGACTCCTCCAATGAGCAGTTCTTC	CAWTRDSSNEQFF
13	TRBD1	TRBV11-1	NA	TRBJ2-2	TGTGCCAGCAGCCCGGACAGGACCGGGGAGCTGTTTTTT	CASSPDRTGELFF
13	TRBD1	TRBV29-1	NA	TRBJ2-7	TGCAGCGTTGATACCGGGGACAGCTACGAGCAGTACTTC	CSVDTGDSYEQYF
15	TRBD1	TRBV9	NA	TRBJ1-4	TGTGCCAGCAGCGTAGCGCCGGGACAGAACGAAAAACTGTTTTTT	CASSVAPGQNEKLFF
13	TRBD2	TRBV2	NA	TRBJ2-3	TGTGCCAGCAAGGGAGGGGAGACAGATACGCAGTATTTT	CASKGGETDTQYF
15	TRBD2	TRBV6-6	NA	TRBJ2-2	TGTGCCAGCAGTTACTCAGCGGGAAACACCGGGGAGCTGTTTTTT	CASSYSAGNTGELFF
14	NA	TRBV6-5	NA	TRBJ1-1	TGTGCCAGCAGCGAACTGGGAGGTAAGAATGAAGCTTTCTTT	CASSELGGKNEAFF
13	TRBD1	TRBV19	once	TRBJ1-1	TGTGCCAGTAGCACAGGGGCTAGGACTGAAGCTTTCTTT	CASSTGARTEAFF
15	NA	TRBV9	NA	TRBJ2-1	TGTGCCAGCAGCGTAGTAGCGGCCTCCTACAATGAGCAGTTCTTC	CASSVVAASYNEQFF
13	NA	TRBV30	NA	TRBJ1-1	TGTGCCTGGAGTGGTGGGCAGATCACTGAAGCTTTCTTT	CAWSGGQITEAFF
16	TRBD1	TRBV6-4	NA	TRBJ2-2	TGTGCCAGCAGTGACTCGGCAGGGGGCTCCACCGGGGAGCTGTTTTTT	CASSDSAGGSTGELFF
13	NA	TRBV5-6	NA	TRBJ1-1	TGTGCCAGCAGCTCCAGACAGCCCAGGGGAGCTTTCTTT	CASSSRQPRGAFF
14	TRBD2	TRBV30	NA	TRBJ2-1	TGTGCCTGGTCCGGGACTAGCGGCTACAATGAGCAGTTCTTC	CAWSGTSGYNEQFF
12	TRBD1	TRBV14	once	TRBJ2-7	TGTGCCAGCAGCCGACAGGGACAGGAGCAGTACTTC	CASSRQGQEQYF
14	TRBD1	TRBV27	NA	TRBJ1-2	TGTGCCAGCAGTTTTCTGGACAGGGGATCCGGCTACACCTTC	CASSFLDRGSGYTF
15	NA	TRBV7-9	NA	TRBJ2-2	TGTGCCAGCAGTCGCGTCCTAGCGAACACCGGGGAGCTGTTTTTT	CASSRVLANTGELFF
15	TRBD2	TRBV7-9	once	TRBJ2-1	TGTGCCAGCAGCTTCCTAGCGGGAGTCTACAATGAGCAGTTCTTC	CASSFLAGVYNEQFF
15	TRBD2	TRBV6-6	once	TRBJ2-2	TGTGCCAGCAGCCGGACTAGCGGGAACACCGGGGAGCTGTTTTTT	CASSRTSGNTGELFF
15	NA	TRBV6-5	NA	TRBJ1-4	TGTGCCAGCAGCCCTGCCTTGACAGTTAATGAAAAACTGTTTTTT	CASSPALTVNEKLFF
14	NA	TRBV9	NA	TRBJ2-7	TGTGCCAGCAGCGTAGGGAGAGGTGTGTACGAGCAGTACTTC	CASSVGRGVYEQYF
14	TRBD1	TRBV28	NA	TRBJ1-2	TGTGCCAGCAGTTCCCTGACAGGGGTGTATGGCTACACCTTC	CASSSLTGVYGYTF
15	NA	TRBV6-5	NA	TRBJ1-1	TGTGCCAGCAGTTACTCGGTTGGCATGAACACTGAAGCTTTCTTT	CASSYSVGMNTEAFF
16	TRBD2	TRBV7-8	NA	TRBJ2-3	TGTGCCAGCAGCAAGACTAGCGGGAGGATCTCAGATACGCAGTATTTT	CASSKTSGRISDTQYF
14	NA	TRBV2	NA	TRBJ1-4	TGTGCCAGCAGTGCGACAGGTGTTAATGAAAAACTGTTTTTT	CASSATGVNEKLFF
16	TRBD1	TRBV10-3	NA	TRBJ1-4	TGTGCCATCAGTGAGTCAGGGGGCGTTGGTAATGAAAAACTGTTTTTT	CAISESGGVGNEKLFF
16	TRBD2	TRBV4-2	once	TRBJ2-3	TGTGCCAGCAGCCAAGTCGGGAGGGCCTCAGGGGATACGCAGTATTTT	CASSQVGRASGDTQYF
16	TRBD2	TRBV27	NA	TRBJ2-2	TGTGCCAGCAGTTTGGGTGCGGGAGGTATTACCGGGGAGCTGTTTTTT	CASSLGAGGITGELFF
13	TRBD2	TRBV7-3	NA	TRBJ2-4	TGTGCCAGCAGCCTAGCGGAGGGAAACATTCAGTACTTC	CASSLAEGNIQYF
16	TRBD1	TRBV27	NA	TRBJ1-5	TGTGCCAGCAGTCCAGGGGGTGAACCCCAAGGCCAGCCCCAGCATTTT	CASSPGGEPQGQPQHF
14	TRBD1	TRBV15	NA	TRBJ1-1	TGTGCCACCAGCAGAGATGGGGGGACAGGGAAAGCTTTCTTT	CATSRDGGTGKAFF
13	NA	TRBV6-5	NA	TRBJ2-3	TGTGCCAGCAGAACGACAGTAGGAGATACGCAGTATTTT	CASRTTVGDTQYF
15	NA	TRBV30	NA	TRBJ2-1	TGTGCCTGGAGTGTCCGACAGCAACGCTACAATGAGCAGTTCTTC	CAWSVRQQRYNEQFF
16	NA	TRBV15	NA	TRBJ2-2	TGTGCCACCAGCACAGAGCTACAACTAAACACCGGGGAGCTGTTTTTT	CATSTELQLNTGELFF
16	NA	TRBV19	NA	TRBJ2-7	TGTGCCAGTACCCAAAATCCAGCGGCGCGTGACTACGAGCAGTACTTC	CASTQNPAARDYEQYF
14	NA	TRBV7-9	NA	TRBJ2-5	TGTGCCAGCAGCCCATCAGGGCTCCAAGAGACCCAGTACTTC	CASSPSGLQETQYF
17	TRBD2	TRBV5-1	NA	TRBJ2-1	TGCGCCAGCAGCTTACGACTAGCGAGGAGGGAAGACAATGAGCAGTTCTTC	CASSLRLARREDNEQFF
14	TRBD2	TRBV7-2	NA	TRBJ2-5	TGTGCCAGCAGTCCTATAGCGGGAGTGGAGACCCAGTACTTC	CASSPIAGVETQYF
12	NA	TRBV9	NA	TRBJ2-7	TGTGCCAGCAGCCCACAGGGCTACGAGCAGTACTTC	CASSPQGYEQYF
15	TRBD1	TRBV11-3	NA	TRBJ1-1	TGTGCCAGCAGCTTACGGGACAGGGGTAAAACTGAAGCTTTCTTT	CASSLRDRGKTEAFF
18	TRBD1	TRBV5-1	NA	TRBJ2-2	TGCGCCAGCAGCCGGGACAGGGGTCGGGATGAGCACACCGGGGAGCTGTTTTTT	CASSRDRGRDEHTGELFF